Given below is one T cell receptor (beta chain) in context. The CDR3 is made up of 19 amino acids. Germline V gene data show CDR1 as MNHEY and CDR2 as SMNVEV (reference sequence). The trim removed 2 bases at V and 6 bases at J, leaving 18 bases unmatched. Sequenced by immunoSEQ multiplex PCR; TCRdb stores in-frame clones only, minus some. The sample shows 700,000 or so clones, roughly 85% of them seen only once. The sample is drawn from a study of shared T cell receptors in the human thymus. In addition, the sample was reused for a study of human thymus T cells. That investigation notes: The study used thymus tissue resected during corrective heart surgery.

The source material was thymocytes. The V call is TRBV27, the J call TRBJ2-7; 11 bases are shared with TRBD1. This receptor was identified in a girl under three years old with a congenital heart defect. The CDR3 protein is CASSLTREEKDRGRLEQYF. CDR3 sequence (DNA): TGTGCCAGCAGTTTAACCAGGGAGGAGAAGGACAGGGGGCGTCTCGAGCAGTACTTC.